The present TCR beta chain was sequenced within a study of T cell responses to AZD1222 COVID-19 vaccine. Regarding the study as a whole: Females made up more of the donors, who were largely white British, and clonal diversity may have come out too low. Nearly half of spike-specific TCRs reportedly go after variant regions that carry no mutations. Spike regions recognized by vaccine-associated CD4 TCRs spanned the protein, led by 160-218 and 743-854.

Comment on this clone: Its antigen is unknown.

Germline V gene data show CDR1 as LNHNV and CDR2 as YYDKDF (reference sequence). This CDR3 has 14 amino acids. The V end lost 0 bases, the J end lost 6 bases, and 11 bases lay between the germline ends. TCRdb's table, derived via immunoSEQ multiplex PCR, lists solely in-frame clones and lacks some. Found here are 100,000 to 150,000 clones, 89% of them singletons; the top ten hold roughly 6.3%. V gene TRBV15 combines with J gene TRBJ1-1; D ambiguous. This specimen consisted of peripheral blood, obtained on day 0 of AZD1222 vaccination. This receptor was identified in an adult in good health. CDR3 in DNA: TGTGCCACCAGCAGAGATGGACCCCTGGCTGAAGCTTTCTTT. Protein: CATSRDGPLAEAFF.